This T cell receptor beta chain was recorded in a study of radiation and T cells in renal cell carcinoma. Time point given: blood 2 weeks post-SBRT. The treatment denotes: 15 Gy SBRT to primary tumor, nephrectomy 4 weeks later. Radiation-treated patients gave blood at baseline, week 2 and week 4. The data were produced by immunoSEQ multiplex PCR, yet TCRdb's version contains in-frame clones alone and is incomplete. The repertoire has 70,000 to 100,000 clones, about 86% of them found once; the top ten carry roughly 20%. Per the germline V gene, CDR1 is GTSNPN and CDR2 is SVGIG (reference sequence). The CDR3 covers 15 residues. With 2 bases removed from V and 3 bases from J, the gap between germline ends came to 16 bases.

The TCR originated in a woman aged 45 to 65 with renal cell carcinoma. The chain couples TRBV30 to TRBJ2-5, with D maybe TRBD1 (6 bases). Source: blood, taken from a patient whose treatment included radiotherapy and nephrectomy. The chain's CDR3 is CAWSLTGTLKETQYF. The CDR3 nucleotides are TGTGCCTGGAGTTTAACCGGGACACTGAAAGAGACCCAGTACTTC.